This TCR beta chain was recorded in a study of T-cell memory formation after mild COVID-19. Across the whole study: TCR clusters were largely donor specific.

Study-level points and caveats: Among contracting clones, CD4+ were mainly CM/EM and CD8+ enriched in EMRA. CD4/CD8 balance held among clones contracting day 15 to 85, and later expanders leaned CD4+.

MiXCR, run by TCRdb on the 5' RACE reads, gives a single entry per CDR3 protein. The sample has a few hundred thousand distinct CDR3 sequences, approximately 20% seen once. The trim removed 5 bases at V and 2 bases at J, leaving 8 bases unmatched. Germline CDR1 reads DFQATT; CDR2 reads SNEGSKA (reference sequence). The CDR3 has 16 amino acids. Concerning this clonotype: The antigen is not known.

The receptor comes from a man aged 18 to 29 who had mild COVID-19 (a few samples of this study predate the infection). Cell type and time point are not known. Sequenced: PBMCs or a T cell subset sorted from them (not recorded which). The J gene is TRBJ1-5, the V gene TRBV20-1, with 11 bases aligning to TRBD1. Here the CDR3 DNA reads TGCAGTGCTCGGGACAGGGGGGGCTTGGGCAATCAGCCCCAGCATTTT. Translation gives CSARDRGGLGNQPQHF.